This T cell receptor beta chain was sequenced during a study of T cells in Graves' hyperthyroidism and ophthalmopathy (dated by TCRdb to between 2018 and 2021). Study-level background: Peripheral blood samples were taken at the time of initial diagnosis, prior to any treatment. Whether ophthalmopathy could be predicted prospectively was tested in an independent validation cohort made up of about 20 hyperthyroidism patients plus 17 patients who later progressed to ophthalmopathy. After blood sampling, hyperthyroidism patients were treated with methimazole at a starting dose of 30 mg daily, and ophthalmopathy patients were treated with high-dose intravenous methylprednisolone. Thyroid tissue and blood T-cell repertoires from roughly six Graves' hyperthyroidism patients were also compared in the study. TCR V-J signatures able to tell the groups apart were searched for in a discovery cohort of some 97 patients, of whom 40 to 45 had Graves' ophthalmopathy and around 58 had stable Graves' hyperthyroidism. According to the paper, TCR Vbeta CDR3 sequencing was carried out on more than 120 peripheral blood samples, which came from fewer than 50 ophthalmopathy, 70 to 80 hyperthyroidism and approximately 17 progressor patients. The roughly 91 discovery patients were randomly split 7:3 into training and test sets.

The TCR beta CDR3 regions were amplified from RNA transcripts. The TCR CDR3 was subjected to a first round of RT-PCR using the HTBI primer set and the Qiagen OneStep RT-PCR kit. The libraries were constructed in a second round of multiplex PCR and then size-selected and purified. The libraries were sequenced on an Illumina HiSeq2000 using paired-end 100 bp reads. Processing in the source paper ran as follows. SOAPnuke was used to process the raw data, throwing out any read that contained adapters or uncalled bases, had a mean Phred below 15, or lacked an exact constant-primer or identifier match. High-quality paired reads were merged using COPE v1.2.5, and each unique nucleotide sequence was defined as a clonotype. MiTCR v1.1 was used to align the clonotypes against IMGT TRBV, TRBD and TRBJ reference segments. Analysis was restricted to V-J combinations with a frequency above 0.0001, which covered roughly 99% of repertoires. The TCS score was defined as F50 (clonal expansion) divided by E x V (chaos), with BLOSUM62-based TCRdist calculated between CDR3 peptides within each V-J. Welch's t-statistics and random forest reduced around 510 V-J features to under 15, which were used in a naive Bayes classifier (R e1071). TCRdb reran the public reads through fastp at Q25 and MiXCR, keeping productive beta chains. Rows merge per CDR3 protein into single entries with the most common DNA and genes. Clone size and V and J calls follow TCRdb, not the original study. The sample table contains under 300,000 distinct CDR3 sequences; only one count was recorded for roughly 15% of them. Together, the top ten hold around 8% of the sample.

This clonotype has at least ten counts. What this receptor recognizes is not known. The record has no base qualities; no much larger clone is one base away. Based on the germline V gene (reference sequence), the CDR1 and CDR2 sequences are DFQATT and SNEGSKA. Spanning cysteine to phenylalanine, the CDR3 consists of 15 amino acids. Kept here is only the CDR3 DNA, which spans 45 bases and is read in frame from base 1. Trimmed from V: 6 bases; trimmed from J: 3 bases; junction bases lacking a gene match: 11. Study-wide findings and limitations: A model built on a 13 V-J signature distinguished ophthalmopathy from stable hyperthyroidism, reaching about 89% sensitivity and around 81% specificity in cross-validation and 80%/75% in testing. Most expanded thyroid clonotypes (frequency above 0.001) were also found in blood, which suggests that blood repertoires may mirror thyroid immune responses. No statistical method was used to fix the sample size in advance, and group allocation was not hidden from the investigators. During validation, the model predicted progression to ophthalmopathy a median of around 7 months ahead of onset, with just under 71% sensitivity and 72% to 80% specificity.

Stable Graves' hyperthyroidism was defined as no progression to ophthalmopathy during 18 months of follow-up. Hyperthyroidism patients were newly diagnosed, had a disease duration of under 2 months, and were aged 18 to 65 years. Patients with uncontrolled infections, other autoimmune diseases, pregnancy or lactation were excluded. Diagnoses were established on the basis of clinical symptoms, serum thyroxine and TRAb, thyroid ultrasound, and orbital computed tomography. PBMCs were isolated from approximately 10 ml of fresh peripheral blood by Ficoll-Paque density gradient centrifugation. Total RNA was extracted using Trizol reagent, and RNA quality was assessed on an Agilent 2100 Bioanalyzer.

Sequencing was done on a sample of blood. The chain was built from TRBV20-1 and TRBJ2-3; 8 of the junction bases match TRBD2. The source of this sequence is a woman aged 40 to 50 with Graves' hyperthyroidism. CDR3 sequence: CSAPDRASGTDTQYF. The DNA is TGCAGTGCCCCAGACCGGGCTAGCGGGACAGATACGCAGTATTTT.